This T cell receptor (beta chain) was profiled in a study of cytomegalovirus exposure and HLA in healthy donors. Points from the study as a whole: Analysis was carried out at a later point, and it linked a missense DCLRE1C variant to TCR beta V- and J-gene trimming.

With respect to this clone: Antigen specificity is unknown.

13 Jbeta primers and 60 Vbeta primers were used for the PCR. The data were produced by immunoSEQ multiplex PCR, yet TCRdb's version contains in-frame clones alone and is incomplete. Here the sample spans about 130,000 clones, about 74% being singletons. V was clipped by 4 bases and J by 2 bases, with 9 bases between them. The CDR3 has 13 residues. Per germline, CDR1 SNHLY and CDR2 FYNNEI. The receptor comes from a man between 18 and 35 years old in good health and CMV-seropositive. The sample comprised PBMCs. The rearrangement links TRBV2 to TRBJ2-7; D unresolved. The CDR3 bases are TGTGCCAGCAGTGGGGCAGGTACCTACGAGCAGTACTTC. Translated: CASSGAGTYEQYF. The full variable domain, completed using reference TRBV2 and TRBJ2-7, is EPEVTQTPSHQVTQMGQEVILRCVPISNHLYFYWYRQILGQKVEFLVSFYNNEISEKSEIFDDQFSVERPDGSNFTLKIRSTKLEDSAMYFCASSGAGTYEQYFGPGTRLTVT.